The 20 T cell receptor beta chains below come from one sample, sequenced in a study of siplizumab effects on memory and regulatory T cells. Libraries were prepared by immunoSEQ multiplex PCR; TCRdb keeps only in-frame clonotypes and omits some of them. The sample records about 98,000 clones, 92% being singletons. Sequencing input: CD4+ T cells sorted from blood. The receptors shown here come from a human donor in good health.

As concerns this clone: A read error may account for a junction end that differs from germline. The V call is TRBV6-1, the J call TRBJ1-1, with 9 bases that match TRBD1. The CDR3 runs 15 residues. In germline, CDR1 is MNHNS, CDR2 SASEGT. The CDR3 DNA sequence: TGTGCCAGCAGGGAAGTCGGACAGGGGAAGACTGAAGCTTTCTTT. Translation: CASREVGQGKTEAFF.

The J gene is TRBJ2-7, the V gene TRBV28, with unresolved D. Germline V lookup: CDR1 MDHEN, CDR2 SYDVKM. The CDR3 loop spans 12 amino acids. V lost 2 bases and J lost 7, with 9 bases in between. The CDR3 protein is CASSLRVGEQYF. CDR3 in DNA: TGTGCCAGCAGTTTACGGGTGGGGGAGCAGTACTTC.

The chain combines TRBV4-1 with TRBJ2-3; D remains unclear. CDR1 is MGHRA and CDR2 is YSYEKL in the germline V gene. The CDR3 is 12 residues long. V was pared by 0 bases and J by 11 bases, with 9 bases between. This CDR3 is CASSQDPRGQYF. CDR3 DNA sequence: TGCGCCAGCAGCCAAGATCCACGAGGGCAGTATTTT.

The V call is TRBV10-2, the J call TRBJ2-7; possibly TRBD1 or TRBD2 for D (5 bases each). This CDR3 comprises 12 residues. V was shortened by 3 bases and J by 7 bases, with 10 bases between the two germline ends. The germline CDR1 and CDR2 sequences are WSHSY and SAAADI. Here the CDR3 reads CASSDGGPEQYF. The DNA for the CDR3 is TGCGCCAGCAGTGATGGGGGTCCTGAGCAGTACTTC.

The chain uses TRBV6-5 and TRBJ2-7; D could derive from TRBD1 or TRBD2 (5 bases each). The CDR3 spans 14 residues. V lost 0 bases, J lost 4 bases, and 10 bases lay in between. Looked up from germline, CDR1 is MNHEY and CDR2 is SVGAGI. The CDR3: CASSYSGVTYEQYF. The CDR3, as DNA: TGTGCCAGCAGTTACTCGGGGGTAACTTACGAGCAGTACTTC.

V usage is TRBV7-3 and J usage is TRBJ2-3; D not certain. Looked up from germline, CDR1 is SGHTA and CDR2 is FQGTGA. The CDR3 loop spans 13 amino acids. V lost 1 base to trimming and J lost 2 bases, with 4 bases between them. CDR3 sequence: CASSLKYTDTQYF. For the CDR3, the DNA is TGTGCCAGCAGCTTAAAATACACAGATACGCAGTATTTT.

This clone appeared once. This chain joins TRBV5-1 and TRBJ1-6, with no clear D. This CDR3 has 13 residues. V was clipped by 0 bases and J by 9 bases, with 7 bases between them. Germline V gene data show CDR1 as SGHRS and CDR2 as YFSETQ. The CDR3 is CASSLEGGSPLHF. CDR3 nucleotides: TGCGCCAGCAGCTTGGAGGGTGGTTCACCCCTCCACTTT. Supplemented by reference TRBV5-1 and TRBJ1-6, the full variable domain reads KAGVTQTPRYLIKTRGQQVTLSCSPISGHRSVSWYQQTPGQGLQFLFEYFSETQRNKGNFPGRFSGRQFSNSRSEMNVSTLELGDSALYLCASSLEGGSPLHFGNGTRLTVT.

This clone has just one count. V and J are TRBV4-1 and TRBJ2-7, with 11 bases matching TRBD2. CDR3 size: 14 residues. In germline, CDR1 is MGHRA, CDR2 YSYEKL. The trim removed 4 bases at V and 7 bases at J, leaving 6 bases unmatched. The CDR3 nucleotides read TGCGCCAGCAGCCCTAGCGGGAGGTCTCGGGAGCAGTACTTC. Residues: CASSPSGRSREQYF.

The CDR3 region is CASSFSLSPQHF. The CDR3 bases are TGTGCCAGCAGTTTCTCACTATCGCCCCAGCATTTT. The chain is built from TRBV28 and TRBJ1-5; the D is unclear. The V end lost 3 bases, the J end lost 9 bases, and 9 bases lay between the germline ends. In germline, CDR1 is MDHEN, CDR2 SYDVKM. This CDR3 contains 12 residues.

The V gene is TRBV27, the J gene TRBJ2-3; possibly TRBD1 or TRBD2 for D (5 bases each). V lost 5 bases to trimming and J lost 10 bases, with 25 bases between them. The CDR3 runs to 16 residues. In germline, CDR1 is MNHEY, CDR2 SMNVEV (reference sequence). The CDR3 sequence: CASSQNGDRLLGSQYF. CDR3 sequence (DNA): TGTGCCAGCAGTCAAAACGGGGACCGCCTCTTAGGGTCGCAGTATTTT.

The rearrangement joins TRBV6-1 to TRBJ2-7; the D call may be TRBD1 or TRBD2 (6 bases each). V was pared by 4 bases and J by 4 bases, with 14 bases between. This CDR3 has 14 residues. Germline CDR1 reads MNHNS; CDR2 reads SASEGT. CDR3 in DNA: TGTGCCAGCAGTGTGGGGGGCGCCCCGTACGAGCAGTACTTC. Translating gives CASSVGGAPYEQYF.

This sequence joins TRBV7-9 and TRBJ2-3; D may be TRBD2 (6 bases). The CDR3 has 16 amino acids. Germline V gene sequence: CDR1 SEHNR, CDR2 FQNEAQ (reference sequence). Trimming took 5 bases from V and 2 from J, leaving 17 bases between them. The CDR3 spells CASSPLGGRFTDTQYF. CDR3 nucleotide sequence: TGTGCCAGCAGCCCCCTTGGGGGGAGGTTCACAGATACGCAGTATTTT.

In this sample, this clone turned up once. The chain is built from TRBV27 and TRBJ2-3; no reliable D call. In germline, CDR1 is MNHEY, CDR2 SMNVEV (reference sequence). CDR3 length: 16 residues. V was shortened by 0 bases and J by 4 bases, with 14 bases between the two germline ends. CDR3 DNA: TGTGCCAGCAGTTTATCGATGGGTAGGGCCCCAGATACGCAGTATTTT. It encodes CASSLSMGRAPDTQYF.

The J gene is TRBJ2-1, the V gene TRBV19; 14 positions match TRBD2. Germline values: CDR1 LNHDA, CDR2 SQIVND (reference sequence). V lost 4 bases to trimming and J lost 8 bases; unmatched junction nucleotides: 7. The CDR3 has 16 amino acids. CDR3 DNA sequence: TGTGCCAGTAGTAAAGGGACTAGCGGGAGCTTCCATGAGCAGTTCTTC. It is translated as CASSKGTSGSFHEQFF.

The chain employs TRBV30 and TRBJ2-1, with D maybe TRBD2 (6 bases). The V and J ends lost 3 bases and 5 bases respectively, with 11 bases between them. This CDR3 is 13 amino acids long. Germline CDR1 GTSNPN, CDR2 SVGIG (reference sequence). CDR3 coding DNA: TGTGCCTGGAGAAGGCGGGGCCACAATGAGCAGTTCTTC. This codes for CAWRRRGHNEQFF.

The chain couples TRBV2 to TRBJ1-2; tentatively, D is TRBD1 (5 bases). V was cut by 6 bases and J by 2 bases, with 13 bases left in between. The CDR3 extends over 14 amino acids. Germline lookup yields CDR1 SNHLY and CDR2 FYNNEI. CDR3 coding DNA: TGTGCCAGCAGCGAGGAGACAGCCAACTATGGCTACACCTTC. It translates to CASSEETANYGYTF.

This chain connects TRBV29-1 to TRBJ2-3; perhaps TRBD2 as D (6 bases). Germline V gene sequence: CDR1 SQVTM, CDR2 ANQGSEA. This CDR3 contains 15 residues. V dropped 4 bases and J dropped 2 bases, with 16 bases sitting between them. The CDR3 nucleotides read TGCAGCGTTGCACCGCAATGGGACTTCACAGATACGCAGTATTTT. Translation gives CSVAPQWDFTDTQYF.

The chain couples TRBV11-2 to TRBJ1-3; D is ambiguous. This CDR3 is built from 15 residues. Germline values: CDR1 SGHAT, CDR2 FQNNGV. Trimming removed 8 bases from V and 0 bases from J, with 14 bases in between. CDR3 sequence reads: CASLAGFSSGNTIYF. The CDR3 nucleotides are TGTGCCAGCTTAGCCGGATTCAGCTCTGGAAACACCATATATTTT.

This chain uses TRBV2 with TRBJ2-3; 8 nucleotides agree with TRBD2. V shed 5 bases and J 4 bases; nucleotides not matched to a gene: 5. Germline CDR1 is SNHLY and CDR2 is FYNNEI. This CDR3 has 14 amino acids. In nucleotides, the CDR3 is TGTGCCAGCAGTTTTGTACTAGCGGCAGATACGCAGTATTTT. Translated: CASSFVLAADTQYF. Filled out from reference TRBV2 and TRBJ2-3, the complete variable domain reads EPEVTQTPSHQVTQMGQEVILRCVPISNHLYFYWYRQILGQKVEFLVSFYNNEISEKSEIFDDQFSVERPDGSNFTLKIRSTKLEDSAMYFCASSFVLAADTQYFGPGTRLTVL.

This CDR3 is CASRLAGEADTQYF. CDR3 nucleotides: TGTGCCAGCCGACTAGCGGGAGAAGCAGATACGCAGTATTTT. This chain links TRBV6-4 with TRBJ2-3; 12 bases align to TRBD2. V was pared by 8 bases and J by 4 bases, with 4 bases of the junction left unmatched. Per germline, CDR1 MRHNA and CDR2 SNTAGT. The CDR3 runs to 14 residues.